This T cell receptor (beta chain) was recorded in a study of T cells in Graves' hyperthyroidism and ophthalmopathy (dated by TCRdb to the late 2010s). With respect to the entire study: A discovery cohort of about 96 patients, about 44 with Graves' ophthalmopathy and over 55 with stable Graves' hyperthyroidism, was used to find distinguishing TCR V-J signatures. TCR Vbeta CDR3 sequencing of approximately 140 peripheral blood samples (43 ophthalmopathy, approximately 80 hyperthyroidism and roughly 17 progressor patients) is reported in the paper. The 75 to 100 discovery patients were divided at random into training and test sets in a 7:3 ratio. In roughly six Graves' hyperthyroidism patients, the study also compared T-cell repertoires from thyroid tissue with T-cell repertoires from blood. Prospective prediction of ophthalmopathy was tested in an independent validation cohort consisting of some 19 hyperthyroidism patients and some 17 patients who later progressed to ophthalmopathy. Once sampling was done, hyperthyroidism patients were given methimazole at a starting dose of 30 mg daily, whereas ophthalmopathy patients were given high-dose intravenous methylprednisolone.

Spanning cysteine to phenylalanine, the CDR3 consists of 15 amino acids. Of all the DNA, just the CDR3 is kept, 45 bases in frame from base 1. For CDR1 and CDR2, the germline V gene lists SGHDT and YYEEEE. For this chain, trimming is 2 bases at the V end and 5 bases at the J end, and the number of junction bases without a gene match is 5. Stable Graves' hyperthyroidism was defined as the absence of progression to ophthalmopathy over 18 months of follow-up. Hyperthyroidism patients were newly diagnosed, had a disease duration of under 2 months, and were aged 18 to 65 years. Any patient with an uncontrolled infection, another autoimmune disease, pregnancy or lactation was excluded. Diagnoses were established on the basis of clinical symptoms, serum thyroxine and TRAb, thyroid ultrasound, and orbital computed tomography. Trizol reagent was used to extract total RNA, and RNA quality was then checked on an Agilent 2100 Bioanalyzer.

For this clonotype: Its antigen remains undetermined. One base away there is no much larger clone; base qualities are not given.

Study-level results and caveats: In cross-validation, a model built on a 13 V-J signature told ophthalmopathy apart from stable hyperthyroidism with 85% to 90% sensitivity and about 81% specificity, and in testing the same model reached 80%/75%. Blood samples also contained most of the expanded thyroid clonotypes (frequency above 0.001), which suggests that blood repertoires may reflect thyroid immune responses. No statistical method was used to set the sample size in advance, and investigators knew the group allocation. In validation, the model predicted progression to ophthalmopathy a median of around six months before onset, with 65% to 71% sensitivity and about 72% specificity.

Amplification of TCR beta CDR3 regions was carried out from RNA transcripts. For the first round of RT-PCR on the TCR CDR3, the HTBI primer set was used together with the Qiagen OneStep RT-PCR kit. The libraries were constructed in a second round of multiplex PCR and then size-selected and purified. The libraries were sequenced on an Illumina HiSeq2000 using paired-end 100 bp reads. Regarding the original processing steps: Raw data were processed with SOAPnuke, discarding reads with adapters, uncalled bases, mean Phred below 15, or no exact constant-primer or identifier match. COPE v1.2.5 was used to merge the high-quality paired reads, and each unique nucleotide sequence was defined as a clonotype. MiTCR v1.1 was used to align the clonotypes against IMGT TRBV, TRBD and TRBJ reference segments. The analysis included only V-J combinations with a frequency above 0.0001, which together covered over 98% of the repertoires. A TCS score was defined as the ratio of F50 (clonal expansion) to E x V (chaos), with BLOSUM62-based TCRdist applied between CDR3 peptides within each V-J. Welch's t-statistics and random forest reduced roughly 540 V-J features to under 15, which were used in a naive Bayes classifier (R e1071). TCRdb passed the public sequencing reads through fastp at Q25 and MiXCR, retaining productive beta sequences. Every entry covers one CDR3 protein and lists the most common genes and DNA from its rows. These V and J calls derive from TCRdb rather than the authors' analysis. This sample holds hundreds of thousands of distinct CDR3 sequences; 46% were observed only once. The ten most abundant clones make up just over 8% of the sample.

The chain employs TRBV5-6 and TRBJ1-5; the junction holds 9 bases that match TRBD1. Sequenced sample: peripheral blood or thyroid tissue (not recorded which). This TCR was sampled from a woman aged 18-29 years with Graves' hyperthyroidism. Donor details come from another sample of the same person, matched by shared clones. The DNA sequence is as follows: TGTGCCAGCAGCTTACAGGGGGCGAAGGATCAGCCCCAGCATTTT. This translates into CASSLQGAKDQPQHF.